This T cell receptor beta chain was documented in a study of T cell repertoires in cytomegalovirus infection. Study details: Through public TCR beta signatures, both CMV infection and matching HLA type were indicated.

TCRdb re-derived calls from the reads in MiXCR, one entry per CDR3 protein. The sample includes 150,000 to 200,000 distinct CDR3 sequences, approximately 15% of them seen just once. CDR1 MNHNS and CDR2 SASEGT come from the germline V gene. The CDR3 has 14 amino acids. V was trimmed by 8 bases and J by 2 bases, leaving 12 bases between them. This clonotype was seen repeatedly, ten times or more. The source material was PBMCs. This sequence was found in a human donor in good health (CMV status not recorded). Some clones in this sample may be carry-over from other donors' samples. The chain carries TRBV6-1 and TRBJ1-4; D call uncertain. CDR3 DNA sequence: TGTGCCAGCCGGGAGGGTCGCACTAATGAAAAACTGTTTTTT. It encodes CASREGRTNEKLFF.